This TCR beta chain was captured in a study of Siglec-9 on CD8 T cells in melanoma. Study results and caveats: In melanoma tumors, a Siglec-9-marked effector memory CD8+ subset reportedly appeared to accumulate.

This table comes from immunoSEQ multiplex PCR, and its TCRdb copy is limited to in-frame clones, with some not included. The sample has approximately 35,000 clones, 80% to 85% seen once. This clone showed up just once. Its cognate antigen is unknown. Germline CDR1 reads MGHDK; CDR2 reads SYGVNS. Between the trimmed V and J ends, which lost 4 bases and 4 bases, there was a span of 17 bases. This CDR3 contains 16 residues. The source material was Siglec-9- CD8+ T cells sorted from blood. This chain links TRBV25-1 with TRBJ2-1; a possible D gene is TRBD2 (5 bases). This receptor was obtained from a human donor in good health. The CDR3 DNA reads TGTGCCAGCAGTGCCTCGTACGGGAACCCTTACAATGAGCAGTTCTTC. Translating it yields CASSASYGNPYNEQFF.